Reported below is one T cell receptor beta chain. V lost 0 bases to trimming and J lost 1 base, with 7 bases between them. This CDR3 is 14 amino acids long. Germline-derived CDR1 and CDR2 are SGHDN and FVKESK. This record comes from a study of cytomegalovirus exposure and HLA in healthy donors. Primers for the PCR totalled 60 Vbeta and 13 Jbeta. The data were produced by immunoSEQ multiplex PCR, yet TCRdb's version contains in-frame clones alone and is incomplete. The table lists 150,000 to 160,000 clones, 79% of them singletons. Donors counted as nominally healthy when sampled, yet unrecorded immune exposures were likely.

Specimen: PBMCs. The chain carries TRBV14 and TRBJ2-7; possibly TRBD1 for D (5 bases). The clonotype was recovered from a man aged 25-45 years in good health and CMV-seropositive. This chain's CDR3 is CASSQDSGSYEQYF. In nucleotides, the CDR3 is TGTGCCAGCAGCCAAGATTCAGGGTCCTACGAGCAGTACTTC.